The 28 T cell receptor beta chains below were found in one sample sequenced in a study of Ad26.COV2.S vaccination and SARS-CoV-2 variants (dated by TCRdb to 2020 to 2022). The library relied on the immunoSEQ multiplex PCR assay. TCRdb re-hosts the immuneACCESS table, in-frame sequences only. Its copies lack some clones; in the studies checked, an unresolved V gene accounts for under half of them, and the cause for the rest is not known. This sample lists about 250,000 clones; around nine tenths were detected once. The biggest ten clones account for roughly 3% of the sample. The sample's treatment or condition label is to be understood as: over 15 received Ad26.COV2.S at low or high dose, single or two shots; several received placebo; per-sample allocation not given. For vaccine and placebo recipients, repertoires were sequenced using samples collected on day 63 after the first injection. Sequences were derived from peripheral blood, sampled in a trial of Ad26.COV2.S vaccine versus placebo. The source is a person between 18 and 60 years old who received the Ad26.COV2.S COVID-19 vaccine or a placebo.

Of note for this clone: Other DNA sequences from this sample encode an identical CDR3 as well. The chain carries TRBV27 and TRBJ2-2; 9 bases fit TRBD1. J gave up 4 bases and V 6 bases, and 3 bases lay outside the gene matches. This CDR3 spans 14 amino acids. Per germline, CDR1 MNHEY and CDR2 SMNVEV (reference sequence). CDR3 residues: CASRQGASTGELFF. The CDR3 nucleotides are TGTGCCAGCAGACAGGGGGCGAGCACCGGGGAGCTGTTTTTT.

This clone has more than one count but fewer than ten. The CDR3 sequence: CASSLSDSYNSPLHF. CDR3 in DNA: TGTGCCAGCAGCCTAAGCGACAGTTATAATTCACCCCTCCACTTT. This chain connects TRBV7-9 to TRBJ1-6; weak D call: TRBD1 (5 bases). The CDR3 is 15 residues long. Germline values: CDR1 SEHNR, CDR2 FQNEAQ (reference sequence). V lost 5 bases to trimming and J lost 4 bases, with 12 bases between them. The complete variable domain, with remaining parts taken from reference TRBV7-9 and TRBJ1-6, reads DTGVSQNPRHKITKRGQNVTFRCDPISEHNRLYWYRQTLGQGPEFLTYFQNEAQLEKSRLLSDRFSAERPKGSFSTLEIQRTEQGDSAMYLCASSLSDSYNSPLHFGNGTRLTVT.

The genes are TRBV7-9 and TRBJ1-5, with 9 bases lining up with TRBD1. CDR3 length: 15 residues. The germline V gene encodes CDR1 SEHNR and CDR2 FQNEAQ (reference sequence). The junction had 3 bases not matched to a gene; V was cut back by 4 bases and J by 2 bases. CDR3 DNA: TGTGCCAGCAGCTGGGACAGGGCTGGCAATCAGCCCCAGCATTTT. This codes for CASSWDRAGNQPQHF.

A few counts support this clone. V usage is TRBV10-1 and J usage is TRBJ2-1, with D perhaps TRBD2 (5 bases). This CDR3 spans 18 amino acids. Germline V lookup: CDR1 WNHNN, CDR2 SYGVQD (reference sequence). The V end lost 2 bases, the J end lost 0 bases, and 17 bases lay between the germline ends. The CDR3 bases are TGCGCCAGCAGTGAGCCAGTCCTCCGGGGTAGCTCCTACAATGAGCAGTTCTTC. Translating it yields CASSEPVLRGSSYNEQFF.

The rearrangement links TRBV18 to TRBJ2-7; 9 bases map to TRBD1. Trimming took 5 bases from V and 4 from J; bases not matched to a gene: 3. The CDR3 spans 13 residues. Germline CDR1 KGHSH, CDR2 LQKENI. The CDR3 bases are TGTGCCAGCTCAGGACAGGGGCCATACGAGCAGTACTTC. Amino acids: CASSGQGPYEQYF.

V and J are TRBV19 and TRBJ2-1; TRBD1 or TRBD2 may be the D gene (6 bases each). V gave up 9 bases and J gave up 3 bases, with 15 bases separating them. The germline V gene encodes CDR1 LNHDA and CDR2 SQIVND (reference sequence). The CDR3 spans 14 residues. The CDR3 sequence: CASAPGAIYNEQFF. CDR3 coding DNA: TGTGCCAGCGCCCCGGGGGCCATCTACAATGAGCAGTTCTTC. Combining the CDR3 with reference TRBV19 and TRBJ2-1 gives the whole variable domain DGGITQSPKYLFRKEGQNVTLSCEQNLNHDAMYWYRQDPGQGLRLIYYSQIVNDFQKGDIAEGYSVSREKKESFPLTVTSAQKNPTAFYLCASAPGAIYNEQFFGPGTRLTVL.

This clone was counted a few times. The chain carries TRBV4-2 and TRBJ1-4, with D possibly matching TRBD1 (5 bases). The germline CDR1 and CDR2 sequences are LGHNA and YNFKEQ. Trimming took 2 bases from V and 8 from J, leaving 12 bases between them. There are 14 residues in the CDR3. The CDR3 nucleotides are TGTGCCAGCAGCCAAACCGGGGCCCTAGAAAAACTGTTTTTT. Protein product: CASSQTGALEKLFF.

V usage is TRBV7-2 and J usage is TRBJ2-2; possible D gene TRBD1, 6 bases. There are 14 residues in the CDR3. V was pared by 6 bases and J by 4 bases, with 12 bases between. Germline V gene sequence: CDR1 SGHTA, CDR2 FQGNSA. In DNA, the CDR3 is TGTGCCAGCAGGACCCGACAGGCCACCGGGGAGCTGTTTTTT. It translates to CASRTRQATGELFF.

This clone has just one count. CDR3 in amino acids: CASSVAGLGADTQYF. The CDR3 bases are TGTGCCAGCAGCGTAGCGGGACTGGGGGCAGATACGCAGTATTTT. The chain recombines TRBV9 with TRBJ2-3; TRBD2 might be the D (6 bases). The CDR3 is 15 amino acids. Per the germline V gene, CDR1 is SGDLS and CDR2 is YYNGEE. The V end lost 0 bases, the J end lost 4 bases, and 12 bases lay between the germline ends.

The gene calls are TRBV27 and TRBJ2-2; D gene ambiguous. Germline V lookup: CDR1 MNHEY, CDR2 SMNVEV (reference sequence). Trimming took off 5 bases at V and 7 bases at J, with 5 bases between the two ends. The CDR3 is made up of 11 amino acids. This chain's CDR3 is CASSRNGELFF. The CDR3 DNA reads TGTGCCAGCAGTAGGAACGGGGAGCTGTTTTTT.

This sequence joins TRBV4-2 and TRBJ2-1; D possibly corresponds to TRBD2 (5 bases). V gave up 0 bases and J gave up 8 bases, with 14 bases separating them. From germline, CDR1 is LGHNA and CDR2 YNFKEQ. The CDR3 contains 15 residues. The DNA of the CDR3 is TGTGCCAGCAGCCAAGATGAATCTGGGCGGGATGAGCAGTTCTTC. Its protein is CASSQDESGRDEQFF.

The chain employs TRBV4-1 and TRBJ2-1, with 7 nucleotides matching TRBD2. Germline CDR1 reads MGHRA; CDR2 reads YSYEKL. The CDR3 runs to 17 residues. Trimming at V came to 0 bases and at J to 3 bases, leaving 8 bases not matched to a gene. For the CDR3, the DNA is TGCGCCAGCAGCCAAGATCTGGGCGGGAGCCACTACAATGAGCAGTTCTTC. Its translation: CASSQDLGGSHYNEQFF.

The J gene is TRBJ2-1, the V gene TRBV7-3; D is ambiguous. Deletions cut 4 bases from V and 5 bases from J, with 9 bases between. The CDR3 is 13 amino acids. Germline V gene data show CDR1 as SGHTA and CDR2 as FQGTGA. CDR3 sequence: CASSSSSNNEQFF. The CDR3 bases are TGTGCCAGCAGCTCCTCTTCAAACAATGAGCAGTTCTTC. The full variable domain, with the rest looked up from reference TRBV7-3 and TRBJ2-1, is GAGVSQTPSNKVTEKGKYVELRCDPISGHTALYWYRQSLGQGPEFLIYFQGTGAADDSGLPNDRFFAVRPEGSVSTLKIQRTERGDSAVYLCASSSSSNNEQFFGPGTRLTVL.

CDR3 protein: CASSLGLAISSYEQYV. For the CDR3, the DNA is TGTGCCAGCAGCCTAGGCCTAGCGATAAGCTCCTACGAGCAGTACGTC. The chain uses TRBV5-6 and TRBJ2-7, with D possibly matching TRBD2 (6 bases). Trimming stripped 4 bases from V and 0 bases from J, with 17 bases between. From germline, CDR1 is SGHDT and CDR2 YYEEEE. The CDR3 sequence is 16 residues long.

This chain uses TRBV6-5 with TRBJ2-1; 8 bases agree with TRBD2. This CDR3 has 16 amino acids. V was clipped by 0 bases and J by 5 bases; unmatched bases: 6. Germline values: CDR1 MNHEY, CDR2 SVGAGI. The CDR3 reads CASSYSRVLADNEQFF. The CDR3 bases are TGTGCCAGCAGTTACTCGAGGGTACTAGCGGACAATGAGCAGTTCTTC.

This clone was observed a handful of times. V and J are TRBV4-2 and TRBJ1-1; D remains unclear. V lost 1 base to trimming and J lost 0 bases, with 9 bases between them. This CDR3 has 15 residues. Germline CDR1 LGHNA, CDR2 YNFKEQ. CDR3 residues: CASSQGGRMNTEAFF. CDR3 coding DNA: TGTGCCAGCAGCCAAGGAGGACGGATGAACACTGAAGCTTTCTTT.

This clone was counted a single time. The CDR3 nucleotides are TGTGCCAGCAGCCCCTTGACGGGGTATGATGGTTCACCCCTCCACTTT. It codes for CASSPLTGYDGSPLHF. The rearrangement uses TRBV4-2 and TRBJ1-6, with D unclear. From germline, CDR1 is LGHNA and CDR2 YNFKEQ. Trimming removed 4 bases from V and 9 bases from J, with 19 bases in between. This CDR3 spans 16 amino acids.

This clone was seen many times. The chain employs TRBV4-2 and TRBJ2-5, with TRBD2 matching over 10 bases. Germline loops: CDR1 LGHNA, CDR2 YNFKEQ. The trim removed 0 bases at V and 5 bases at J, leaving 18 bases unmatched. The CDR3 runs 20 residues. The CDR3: CASSQDGVTSGLKGRETQYF. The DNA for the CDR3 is TGTGCCAGCAGCCAAGATGGGGTGACTAGCGGGCTAAAAGGACGGGAGACCCAGTACTTC.

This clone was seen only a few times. For the CDR3, the DNA is TGCAGTGCTGGCACCTACGAGCAGTACTTC. Its protein is CSAGTYEQYF. The rearrangement links TRBV20-1 to TRBJ2-7; D is undetermined. Between the trimmed V and J ends, which lost 5 bases and 2 bases, there was a span of 4 bases. The CDR3 spans 10 residues. Germline CDR1 reads DFQATT; CDR2 reads SNEGSKA (reference sequence).

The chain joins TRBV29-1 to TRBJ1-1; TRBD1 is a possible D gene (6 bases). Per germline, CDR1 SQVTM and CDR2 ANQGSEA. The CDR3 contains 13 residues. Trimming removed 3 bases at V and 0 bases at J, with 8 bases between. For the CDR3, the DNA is TGCAGCGTTGAGAGGGGGGTGAACACTGAAGCTTTCTTT. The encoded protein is CSVERGVNTEAFF.

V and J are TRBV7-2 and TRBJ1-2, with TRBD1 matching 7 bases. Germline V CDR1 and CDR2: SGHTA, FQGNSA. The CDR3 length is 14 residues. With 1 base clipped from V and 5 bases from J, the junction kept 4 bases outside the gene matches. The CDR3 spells CASSLVGTAYGYTF. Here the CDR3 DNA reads TGTGCCAGCAGCTTAGTGGGGACAGCATATGGCTACACCTTC.

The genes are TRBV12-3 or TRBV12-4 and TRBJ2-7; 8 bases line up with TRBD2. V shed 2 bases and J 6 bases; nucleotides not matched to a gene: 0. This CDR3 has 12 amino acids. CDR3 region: CASSLTSGEQYV. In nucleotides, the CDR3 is TGTGCCAGCAGTTTAACTAGCGGCGAGCAGTACGTC.

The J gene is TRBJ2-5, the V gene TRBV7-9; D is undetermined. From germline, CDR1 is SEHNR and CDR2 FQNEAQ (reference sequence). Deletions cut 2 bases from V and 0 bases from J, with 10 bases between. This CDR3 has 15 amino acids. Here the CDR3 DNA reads TGTGCCAGCAGCTTAACGACTTATTACCAAGAGACCCAGTACTTC. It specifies CASSLTTYYQETQYF.

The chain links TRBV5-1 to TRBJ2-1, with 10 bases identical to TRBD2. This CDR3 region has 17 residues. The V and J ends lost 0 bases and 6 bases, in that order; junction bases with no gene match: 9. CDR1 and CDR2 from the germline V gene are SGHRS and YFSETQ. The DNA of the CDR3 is TGCGCCAGCAGCTTGGGGCTAGCGGGGGATTCGCGCAATGAGCAGTTCTTC. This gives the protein CASSLGLAGDSRNEQFF.

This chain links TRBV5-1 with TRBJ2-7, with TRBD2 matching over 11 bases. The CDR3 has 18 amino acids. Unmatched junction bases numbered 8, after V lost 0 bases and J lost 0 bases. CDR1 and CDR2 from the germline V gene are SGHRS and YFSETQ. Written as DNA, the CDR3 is TGCGCCAGCAGCTTGGCCCTACTAGCGGGGGCCAGCTCCTACGAGCAGTACTTC. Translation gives CASSLALLAGASSYEQYF.

CDR3 sequence reads: CASSQADRAAGVTQYF. CDR3 bases: TGCGCCAGCAGCCAAGCAGACAGGGCGGCGGGAGTGACCCAGTACTTC. J is TRBJ2-5 and V is TRBV4-1, with D perhaps matching TRBD1 or TRBD2 (7 bases each). The germline CDR1 and CDR2 sequences are MGHRA and YSYEKL. Trimming left V 1 base short and J 7 bases short, with 19 bases between. This CDR3 spans 16 amino acids.

The CDR3 here is CASSPGQVEKLFF. CDR3 in DNA: TGTGCCAGCAGCCCCGGACAGGTGGAAAAACTGTTTTTT. The J gene is TRBJ1-4, the V gene TRBV11-2; 7 nucleotides align to TRBD1. Trimming at V came to 5 bases and at J to 8 bases, leaving 5 bases not matched to a gene. There are 13 residues in the CDR3. Germline values: CDR1 SGHAT, CDR2 FQNNGV.

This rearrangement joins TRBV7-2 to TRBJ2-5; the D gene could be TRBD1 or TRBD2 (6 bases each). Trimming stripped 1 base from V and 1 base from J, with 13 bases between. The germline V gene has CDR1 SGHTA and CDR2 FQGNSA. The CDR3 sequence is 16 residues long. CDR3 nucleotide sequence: TGTGCCAGCAGCTTAGGCACGGGGGCCCTCCAAGAGACCCAGTACTTC. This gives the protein CASSLGTGALQETQYF.